This TCR beta chain was obtained from a study of blood T cell repertoires in COVID-19 (dated by TCRdb to the early 2020s). In the study overall: Samples covering the acute and convalescent phases of COVID-19 were provided by collaborators in the United States, Italy and Spain. The dataset comprised deeply sampled blood TCRbeta repertoires from subjects exposed to, actively infected with, or recovered from COVID-19. Samples came from the ongoing ImmuneRACE study (first 160 participants) plus 1,254 subjects from 6 global collaborators. The repertoires were made available in a free public database intended to serve as a resource for research on the immune response to SARS-CoV-2. Nearly every sample came with metadata listing a de-identified subject ID, COVID-19 status, age in years and sex. The prospective study material was composed of cDNA or gDNA derived from T cells, B-cell-depleted T cells, or PBMCs. HLA class I and class II types, where available, came from metadata supplied by the sample provider rather than from assay-based typing. Study-level results and caveats: The amount of clinical and demographic metadata varied by source and participant and was provided uncurated.

Each collaborating institution followed its own protocols to collect whole blood in K2EDTA tubes. For TCRbeta analysis, collaborator samples were shipped as frozen whole blood, as isolated PBMCs, or as DNA extracted from either sample type. V trim: 4 bases; J trim: 0 bases; unmatched bases: 9. The cysteine opens and the phenylalanine closes a CDR3 of 17 amino acids. Only CDR3 DNA is held: 51 bases, read in frame from base 1. For CDR1 and CDR2, the germline V gene lists SQVTM and ANQGSEA. TCRbeta CDR3 regions were amplified from genomic DNA by means of the immunoSEQ Assay, a bias-controlled multiplex PCR. The authors processed their data as follows. The number of nucleated cells in each sample was estimated from the amplification of reference gene primers within the assay. To quantify the absolute abundance of each unique TCRbeta CDR3 rearrangement, sequence reads were collapsed and filtered. For each sample, productive Simpson clonality was calculated by taking the square root of Simpson's diversity index across productive rearrangements. TCRdb carries this immuneACCESS record with in-frame sequences only. Its versions omit some clonotypes, under half of them owing to an unresolved V gene in the studies checked, with the rest unexplained. V, J and clone size were drawn from that table, and D and trimming were deduced from the DNA. The sample yields approximately 23,000 clones; roughly 90% were counted once. The ten largest account for around 6.3% of the sample.

About this clone itself: Its antigen remains undetermined. The record has no base qualities; no much larger clone is one base away.

This sequence uses TRBV29-1 and TRBJ1-6, and 7 junctional nucleotides match TRBD1. The TCR sequence derives from a woman over 75 with active COVID-19. Sequenced material: peripheral blood. The DNA reads TGCAGCGTTGTGATTTGGACAGGACCCTCCTATAATTCACCCCTCCACTTT. It specifies CSVVIWTGPSYNSPLHF.